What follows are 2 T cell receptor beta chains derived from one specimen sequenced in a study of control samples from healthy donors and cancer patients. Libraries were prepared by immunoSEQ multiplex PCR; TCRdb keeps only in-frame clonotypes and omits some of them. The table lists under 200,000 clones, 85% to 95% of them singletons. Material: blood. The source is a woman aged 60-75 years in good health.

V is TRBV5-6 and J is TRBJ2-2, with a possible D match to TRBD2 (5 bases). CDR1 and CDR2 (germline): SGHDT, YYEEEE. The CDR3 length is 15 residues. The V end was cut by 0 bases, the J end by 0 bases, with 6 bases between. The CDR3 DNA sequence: TGTGCCAGCAGCTTGGCACTAGCGAACACCGGGGAGCTGTTTTTT. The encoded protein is CASSLALANTGELFF.

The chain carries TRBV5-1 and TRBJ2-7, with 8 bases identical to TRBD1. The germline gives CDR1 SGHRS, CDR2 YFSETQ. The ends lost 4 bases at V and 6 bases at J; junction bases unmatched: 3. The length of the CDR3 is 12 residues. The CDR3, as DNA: TGCGCCAGCAGCCAGGACAGGGCCGAGCAGTACTTC. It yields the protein CASSQDRAEQYF.